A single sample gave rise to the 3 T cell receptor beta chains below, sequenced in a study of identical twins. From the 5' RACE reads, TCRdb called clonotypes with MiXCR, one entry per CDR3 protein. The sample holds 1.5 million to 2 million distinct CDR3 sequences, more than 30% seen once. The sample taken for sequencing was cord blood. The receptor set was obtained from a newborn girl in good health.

The CDR3 loop is CASSEYRGHTDTQYF. The DNA of the CDR3 is TGTGCCAGCAGTGAATACAGGGGGCACACAGATACGCAGTATTTT. The chain is built from TRBV25-1 and TRBJ2-3; TRBD1 matches at 8 bases. With V trimmed by 0 bases and J by 2 bases, 1 base remained unmatched. The CDR3 spans 15 residues. The V gene's germline CDR1 is MGHDK and CDR2 SYGVNS.

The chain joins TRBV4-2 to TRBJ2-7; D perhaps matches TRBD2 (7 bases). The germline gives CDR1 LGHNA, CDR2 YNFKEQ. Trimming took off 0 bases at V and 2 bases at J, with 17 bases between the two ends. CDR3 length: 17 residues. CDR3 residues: CASSQDFSRGGTYEQYF. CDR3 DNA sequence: TGTGCCAGCAGCCAAGACTTTAGTAGGGGGGGCACCTACGAGCAGTACTTC.

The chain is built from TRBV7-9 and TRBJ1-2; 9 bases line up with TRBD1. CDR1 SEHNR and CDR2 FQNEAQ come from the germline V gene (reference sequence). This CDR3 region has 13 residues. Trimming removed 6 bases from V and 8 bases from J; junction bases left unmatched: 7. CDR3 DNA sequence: TGTGCCAGCAGATTGGGACAGGGAGGAGGCTACACCTTC. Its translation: CASRLGQGGGYTF.